This T cell receptor (beta chain) was documented in a study of cytotoxic CD8 clonotypes in ibrutinib-treated CLL. Turning to the study itself: Following a median roughly 13 months of treatment, with a range of 6 to 36, response samples were taken. Study-level results: Relative to age-matched healthy donors, clonality at baseline was higher, and it tracked circulating CD8+ T-cell counts.

The data were produced by immunoSEQ multiplex PCR, yet TCRdb's version contains in-frame clones alone and is incomplete. Among a few hundred thousand clones listed, roughly 70% were seen once. Concerning this clone: Its specificity is unknown.

The CDR3 consists of 15 residues. V lost 5 bases, J lost 0 bases, and 14 bases lay in between. Germline V lookup: CDR1 SGHRS, CDR2 YFSETQ. The sequencing here drew on PBMCs, taken after 24 months of ibrutinib treatment. This clonotype was sampled from a human donor with chronic lymphocytic leukemia. The chain links TRBV5-1 to TRBJ1-2; D ambiguous. The CDR3 spells CASSSRVAANYGYTF. Here the CDR3 DNA reads TGCGCCAGCAGTTCCCGGGTGGCCGCTAACTATGGCTACACCTTC.